This entry is about one TCR beta chain. Recruits, aged roughly 18 to 89 years, lived in 20 to 30 US areas. Donors of Cohort 3 who recovered were those that had two negative PCRs, clearance, or symptom resolution. The entry originates in a study of blood T cell repertoires in COVID-19. About the research overall: Samples taken during acute and convalescent COVID-19 were collected in the United States, Italy and Spain.

The protocol was immunoSEQ multiplex PCR, while the TCRdb copy is restricted to in-frame clones and leaves out a portion. The sample lists roughly 260,000 clones, 86% occurring once. CDR3 length: 15 amino acids. Germline V gives CDR1 PRHDT, CDR2 FYEKMQ (reference sequence). V shed 6 bases, J shed 5 bases, and the junction held 11 bases outside the gene matches. Sequencing was done on a sample of PBMCs or T cells enriched from blood (not recorded which). The chain links TRBV13 to TRBJ1-2; TRBD1 matches at 8 bases. The receptor's source is a woman younger than 35 who had recovered from COVID-19. The CDR3 region has the DNA TGTGCCAGCAGTCACAGGGGGTCCGAATGGTATGGCTACACCTTC. This sequence encodes CASSHRGSEWYGYTF.